The 19 T cell receptor beta chains given below trace back to one sample, sequenced in a study of cytomegalovirus exposure and HLA in healthy donors. The primer mix had 60 Vbeta and 13 Jbeta primers. Measured with immunoSEQ multiplex PCR; TCRdb has only the in-frame clones, and not every one. This sample has 100,000 to 150,000 clones, with about two thirds found just once. Sequencing was carried out using PBMCs. The receptor source for this set is a young man in good health and CMV-seronegative.

The CDR3 loop is CASSQESRGTEAFF. In DNA, the CDR3 is TGTGCCAGCAGCCAAGAGTCACGGGGCACTGAAGCTTTCTTT. V usage is TRBV4-2 and J usage is TRBJ1-1, with D unclear. Germline-derived CDR1 and CDR2 are LGHNA and YNFKEQ. CDR3 length: 14 amino acids. V dropped 0 bases and J dropped 4 bases, with 9 bases sitting between them.

The genes are TRBV28 and TRBJ2-7, with TRBD1 matching 8 bases. J was trimmed by 3 bases and V by 2 bases; bases with no gene match: 9. Germline values: CDR1 MDHEN, CDR2 SYDVKM. The CDR3 has 16 amino acids. The DNA of the CDR3 is TGTGCCAGCAGTTTACCTCCGGACAGGGAGAACTACGAGCAGTACTTC. It translates to CASSLPPDRENYEQYF. Full variable domain (outside the CDR3, taken from reference TRBV28 and TRBJ2-7): DVKVTQSSRYLVKRTGEKVFLECVQDMDHENMFWYRQDPGLGLRLIYFSYDVKMKEKGDIPEGYSVSREKKERFSLILESASTNQTSMYLCASSLPPDRENYEQYFGPGTRLTVT.

This clone was detected a few times. The sample carries other DNA sequences with the same CDR3. The chain is built from TRBV27 and TRBJ1-2; D not resolved. With 5 bases removed from V and 2 bases from J, the gap between germline ends came to 6 bases. Germline assignment: CDR1 MNHEY and CDR2 SMNVEV (reference sequence). CDR3 size: 12 residues. DNA for the CDR3: TGTGCCAGCAGTCCTACCAACTATGGCTACACCTTC. It translates to CASSPTNYGYTF.

The chain is built from TRBV2 and TRBJ2-3; 9 nucleotides line up with TRBD2. This CDR3 has 15 amino acids. CDR1 SNHLY and CDR2 FYNNEI come from the germline V gene. The trim removed 3 bases at V and 4 bases at J, leaving 5 bases unmatched. The CDR3 region is CASSDAAGGADTQYF. For the CDR3, the DNA is TGTGCCAGCAGTGACGCAGCGGGGGGCGCAGATACGCAGTATTTT.

The chain recombines TRBV28 with TRBJ2-3, with 12 bases aligning to TRBD2. The V gene end was trimmed by 2 bases and the J gene end by 4 bases; junction bases not matched to a gene: 4. In germline, CDR1 is MDHEN, CDR2 SYDVKM. The CDR3 totals 16 residues. CDR3 sequence reads: CASSLASGGAPDTQYF. The CDR3 bases are TGTGCCAGCAGTTTAGCTAGCGGGGGGGCCCCAGATACGCAGTATTTT.

The CDR3 sequence is CASIKTAPNNQPQHF. Written as DNA, the CDR3 is TGTGCCAGCATTAAGACTGCTCCTAACAATCAGCCCCAGCATTTT. This rearrangement joins TRBV6-5 to TRBJ1-5; no clear D gene. The V gene lost 7 bases and the J gene lost 3 bases, with 16 bases spanning the gap. This CDR3 contains 15 residues. Germline values: CDR1 MNHEY, CDR2 SVGAGI.

The rearrangement uses TRBV5-6 and TRBJ2-1, with TRBD2 identical over 8 bases. The CDR3 is 16 amino acids. J gave up 5 bases and V 0 bases, and 7 bases lay outside the gene matches. The V gene's germline CDR1 is SGHDT and CDR2 YYEEEE. As DNA, the CDR3 is TGTGCCAGCAGCTTGGTGGTAGCGGGGTATAACAATGAGCAGTTCTTC. This translates into CASSLVVAGYNNEQFF.

The genes are TRBV5-1 and TRBJ2-7, with D possibly matching TRBD1 (5 bases). Trimming took off 0 bases at V and 2 bases at J, with 9 bases between the two ends. This CDR3 comprises 14 residues. The V gene's germline CDR1 is SGHRS and CDR2 YFSETQ. The CDR3 bases are TGCGCCAGCAGCTTGGGGGCAGGGACCTACGAGCAGTACTTC. Residues: CASSLGAGTYEQYF.

The chain links TRBV7-9 to TRBJ2-5, with 10 bases that match TRBD2. V lost 5 bases, J lost 6 bases, and 6 bases stayed unmatched. This CDR3 spans 14 amino acids. In germline, CDR1 is SEHNR, CDR2 FQNEAQ (reference sequence). CDR3 bases: TGTGCCAGCAGCCGAGCGGGGGGGCCGCAGACCCAGTACTTC. Translated, it gives CASSRAGGPQTQYF.

This clone was seen more than once but under ten times. The J gene is TRBJ1-1, the V gene TRBV11-2, with D unresolved. CDR3 length: 13 amino acids. Trimming took 6 bases from V and 2 from J, leaving 10 bases between them. Germline V gives CDR1 SGHAT, CDR2 FQNNGV. CDR3: CASSFGANTEAFF. The CDR3 nucleotides are TGTGCCAGCAGTTTCGGAGCAAACACTGAAGCTTTCTTT.

The V and J genes are TRBV30 and TRBJ2-7; 10 nucleotides align to TRBD1. The V gene's germline CDR1 is GTSNPN and CDR2 SVGIG (reference sequence). The CDR3 length is 18 residues. Trimming at V came to 3 bases and at J to 3 bases, leaving 17 bases not matched to a gene. CDR3 region: CAWSRDRDRGLLNYEQYF. Written as DNA, the CDR3 is TGTGCCTGGAGCAGGGACCGGGACAGGGGTCTTCTTAACTACGAGCAGTACTTC.

The V gene is TRBV5-4, the J gene TRBJ1-1, with D uncertain. Trimming stripped 6 bases from V and 1 base from J, with 16 bases between. CDR3 length: 15 residues. CDR1 is SGHNT and CDR2 is YYREEE in the germline V gene (reference sequence). This CDR3 is CASTLGRETNTEAFF. The CDR3 DNA sequence: TGTGCCAGCACCCTCGGACGGGAGACGAACACTGAAGCTTTCTTT.

V is TRBV28 and J is TRBJ1-1; D is uncertain. The CDR3 is 17 residues long. Germline V gene data show CDR1 as MDHEN and CDR2 as SYDVKM. The V end was cut by 4 bases, the J end by 3 bases, with 21 bases between. CDR3 sequence: CASSSRGSGDRDTEAFF. The CDR3 DNA reads as TGTGCCAGCAGTTCCCGGGGATCCGGGGATCGGGACACTGAAGCTTTCTTT. Full variable domain (missing parts from reference TRBV28 and TRBJ1-1): DVKVTQSSRYLVKRTGEKVFLECVQDMDHENMFWYRQDPGLGLRLIYFSYDVKMKEKGDIPEGYSVSREKKERFSLILESASTNQTSMYLCASSSRGSGDRDTEAFFGQGTRLTVV.

This chain links TRBV28 with TRBJ2-7; 8 bases line up with TRBD2. V dropped 6 bases and J dropped 6; count of bases not matched to a gene: 4. Germline V gene lookup returns CDR1 MDHEN and CDR2 SYDVKM. The CDR3 covers 12 residues. The CDR3, as DNA: TGTGCCAGCAGCCCCGCGGGGGGCGAGCAGTACTTC. Protein product: CASSPAGGEQYF.

This chain joins TRBV7-6 and TRBJ2-5; D is perhaps TRBD2 (5 bases). This CDR3 is 14 amino acids long. From germline, CDR1 is SGHVS and CDR2 FNYEAQ. The V end lost 3 bases, the J end lost 4 bases, and 12 bases lay between the germline ends. The DNA for the CDR3 is TGTGCCAGCAGCTTCTTGGGGAGCGGAGAGACCCAGTACTTC. It encodes CASSFLGSGETQYF. The full variable domain, in which reference TRBV7-6 and TRBJ2-5 provide the parts outside the CDR3, is GAGVSQSPRYKVTKRGQDVALRCDPISGHVSLYWYRQALGQGPEFLTYFNYEAQQDKSGLPNDRFSAERPEGSISTLTIQRTEQRDSAMYRCASSFLGSGETQYFGPGTRLLVL.

This clone was seen a few times. The rearrangement links TRBV2 to TRBJ2-7; 8 nucleotides align to TRBD1. V gave up 3 bases and J gave up 5 bases; unmatched junction bases: 3. The CDR3 is made up of 13 amino acids. Germline V gene sequence: CDR1 SNHLY, CDR2 FYNNEI. The CDR3 DNA follows: TGTGCCAGCAGTGACCAGACAGGGGACGAGCAGTACTTC. Protein: CASSDQTGDEQYF.

Note on this clone: Other DNA variants within this sample encode the same CDR3. The CDR3, as DNA: TGTGCCAGCAGCCTAATCCAGGGTGACGGCCTCAATTCACCCCTCCACTTT. Its protein is CASSLIQGDGLNSPLHF. This chain links TRBV7-8 with TRBJ1-6; possible D gene TRBD1, 5 bases. V was shortened by 5 bases and J by 7 bases, with 21 bases between the two germline ends. The CDR3 contains 17 residues. The germline CDR1 and CDR2 sequences are SGHVS and FQNEAQ.

V usage is TRBV30 and J usage is TRBJ2-3; 13 bases match TRBD2. CDR3 length: 17 amino acids. V lost 2 bases, J lost 5 bases, and 10 bases stayed unmatched. CDR1 is GTSNPN and CDR2 is SVGIG in the germline V gene (reference sequence). The CDR3 reads CAWSPITSGGAGDTQYF. The CDR3, as DNA: TGTGCCTGGAGTCCTATCACTAGCGGGGGGGCTGGAGATACGCAGTATTTT.

The chain has TRBV7-2 and TRBJ2-5; D might be TRBD2 (5 bases). The V and J ends lost 5 bases and 9 bases respectively, with 10 bases between them. CDR1 is SGHTA and CDR2 is FQGNSA in the germline V gene. The CDR3 totals 11 residues. CDR3 DNA sequence: TGTGCCAGCAGCCTCCCCGGGGCCCAGTACTTC. Amino acid sequence: CASSLPGAQYF.